A selection of T cell receptor beta chains follows, all from one sample in a study of blood T cells in healthy people across ages. Using its own MiXCR run on the 5' RACE reads, TCRdb lists one record per CDR3 protein. Of about 1,400,000 distinct CDR3 sequences listed, approximately 60% are singletons. Sequenced: blood. The receptors were sampled from a man younger than 30 in good health. The CDR3 runs from the conserved cysteine through the conserved F or W. A D gene is named only where the DNA matches it firmly. The listing skips clone size in some rows; elsewhere it reads once, few, many or a size class.

D,V,size,J,DNA,CDR3
TRBD1,TRBV20-1,-,TRBJ1-1,TGCAGTGAGAGACAGGGAGGCACTGAAGCTTTCTTT,CSERQGGTEAFF
-,TRBV7-8,-,TRBJ2-7,TGTGCCAGCAGCTTCTTCAACTACGAGCAGTACTTC,CASSFFNYEQYF
-,TRBV27,-,TRBJ2-5,TGTGCCAGCATGTACGGGTGGGGGCCACAAGAGACCCAGTACTTC,CASMYGWGPQETQYF
-,TRBV20-1,-,TRBJ2-1,TGCAGTGCTAGCTCCCTCGGTAGGGGGGACGCCCGGGATGAGCAGTTCTTC,CSASSLGRGDARDEQFF
TRBD2,TRBV29-1,few,TRBJ2-1,TGCAGCCTGGGACTAGCGGATTACAATGAGCAGTTCTTC,CSLGLADYNEQFF
-,TRBV4-1,-,TRBJ2-5,TGCGCCAGCAGCCATATTGGGGGGACCCAGTACTTC,CASSHIGGTQYF
TRBD1,TRBV29-1,-,TRBJ2-6,TGCAGCGTCCCAGCGCATGACAGGGGGCTGCTCGCTGGGGCCAACGTCCTGACTTTC,CSVPAHDRGLLAGANVLTF
TRBD2,TRBV7-9,-,TRBJ2-5,TGTGCCAGCAGATCCACCGGACTAGCGGGGATCTTGGGCGAGACCCAGTACTTC,CASRSTGLAGILGETQYF
TRBD1,TRBV29-1,-,TRBJ1-2,TGCAGCGTTGTCCCACATACAGGGGTGAAGGGCTACACCTTC,CSVVPHTGVKGYTF
-,TRBV19,-,TRBJ1-5,TGTGCCAGTAGTATTTCTCGGCAGGGAGGACTAAATCAGCCCCAGCATTTT,CASSISRQGGLNQPQHF
-,TRBV2,-,TRBJ1-4,TGTGCCAGCGGATTAAATCAGGGGTCGGCTAATGAAAAACTGTTTTTT,CASGLNQGSANEKLFF
TRBD2,TRBV6-1,once,TRBJ2-1,TGTGCCAGCAGTGAAGCGACAAATCTAGCGGGTTACAATGAGCAGTTCTTC,CASSEATNLAGYNEQFF
-,TRBV12-3/TRBV12-4,few,TRBJ2-3,TGTGCCAGCAGTAGGTTGGATACGCAGTATTTT,CASSRLDTQYF
-,TRBV6-6,-,TRBJ1-5,TGTGCCAGCAGTTTCCGAGATCCTGACGCGGATCAGCCCCAGCATTTT,CASSFRDPDADQPQHF
TRBD1,TRBV27,few,TRBJ1-2,TGTGCCAGCAGTTCCCTCCCCGGGACAGGGGCCTATTCAAACTATGGCTACACCTTC,CASSSLPGTGAYSNYGYTF
-,TRBV5-1,-,TRBJ2-7,TGCGCCAGCAGCGTGGCTCTAGGTGACGAGCAGTACTTC,CASSVALGDEQYF
TRBD1,TRBV29-1,-,TRBJ2-2,TGCAGCGTTGAAGTATTCAGGACAGGGGAGCACACCGGGGAGCTGTTTTTT,CSVEVFRTGEHTGELFF
-,TRBV3-1,-,TRBJ2-1,TGTGCCAGCAGCCAAGACCGGATGTACACTCGGGGCAATGAGCAGTTCTTC,CASSQDRMYTRGNEQFF
-,TRBV29-1,few,TRBJ2-7,TGCAGCGTCGTAGACTACTACGAGCAGTACTTC,CSVVDYYEQYF
-,TRBV20-1,few,TRBJ2-7,TGCAGTGCTAGAGGGATCCCCAGTTACGAGCAGTACTTC,CSARGIPSYEQYF
-,TRBV7-8,few,TRBJ2-7,TGTGCCAGCAGCTCCACTGTGGGGAGTCCAGCCTACGAGCAGTACTTC,CASSSTVGSPAYEQYF
-,TRBV15,once,TRBJ1-3,TGTGCCACCAGCAGGGCCGGGGCTGACACCATATATTTT,CATSRAGADTIYF
TRBD1,TRBV29-1,-,TRBJ2-7,TGCAGCGTGGAAAACACAGGGGAATCCTACGAGCAGTACTTC,CSVENTGESYEQYF
TRBD2,TRBV9,-,TRBJ2-1,TGTGCCAGCACCTCGGGACTAGCGATTACCTACAATGAGAAGTTCTTC,CASTSGLAITYNEKFF